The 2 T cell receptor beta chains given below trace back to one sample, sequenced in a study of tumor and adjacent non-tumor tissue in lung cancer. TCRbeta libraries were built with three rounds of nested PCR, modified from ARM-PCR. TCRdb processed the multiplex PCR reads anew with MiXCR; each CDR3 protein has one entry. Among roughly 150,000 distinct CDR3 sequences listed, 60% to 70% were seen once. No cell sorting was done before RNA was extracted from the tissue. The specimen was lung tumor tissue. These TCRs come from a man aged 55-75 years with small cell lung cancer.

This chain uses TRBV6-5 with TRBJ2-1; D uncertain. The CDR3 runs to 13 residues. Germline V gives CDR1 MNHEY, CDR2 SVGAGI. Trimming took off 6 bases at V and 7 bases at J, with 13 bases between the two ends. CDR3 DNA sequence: TGTGCCAGCAGAGCCGCAGATAGGAATGAGCAGTTCTTC. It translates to CASRAADRNEQFF.

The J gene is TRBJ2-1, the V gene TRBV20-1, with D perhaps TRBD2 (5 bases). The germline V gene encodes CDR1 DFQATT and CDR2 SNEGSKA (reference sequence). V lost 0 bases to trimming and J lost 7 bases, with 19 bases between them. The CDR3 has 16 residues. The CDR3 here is CSARDGRLSVKNEQFF. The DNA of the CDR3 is TGCAGTGCTAGAGATGGGCGACTATCGGTTAAGAATGAGCAGTTCTTC.